These 7 T cell receptor beta chains came from one sample sequenced in a study of vaccination effects on CD4 cells after COVID-19. The data were produced by immunoSEQ multiplex PCR, yet TCRdb's version contains in-frame clones alone and is incomplete. The top ten hold 2.4% of the sample, which has roughly 50,000 clones, around 86% seen once. Sequencing followed a ViraFEST assay step that expanded antigen-specific CD4+ T cells with viral peptide pools. The authors isolated CD4+ T cells after roughly eleven days of culture. Antigens for these TCRs are unknown. The specimen comprised CD4+ T cells from PBMCs cultured with HCoV-229E spike peptides, sampled before COVID-19 vaccination. Receptors were obtained from a human donor who received a COVID-19 vaccine.

This clone is a singleton in its sample. The V and J genes are TRBV19 and TRBJ2-6; no definite D call. The germline gives CDR1 LNHDA, CDR2 SQIVND (reference sequence). CDR3 length equals 17 residues. Trimming removed 1 base at V and 0 bases at J, with 10 bases between. DNA of the CDR3: TGTGCCAGTAGTATAGCCCTGTACCACTCTGGGGCCAACGTCCTGACTTTC. Encoded protein: CASSIALYHSGANVLTF.

The V call is TRBV30, the J call TRBJ2-2, with 11 bases lining up with TRBD1. J lost 6 bases, V lost 2 bases, and 5 bases had no gene match. Per germline, CDR1 GTSNPN and CDR2 SVGIG (reference sequence). The CDR3 runs 15 residues. Here the CDR3 DNA reads TGTGCCTGGAGTCGGGGGACAGGGGGATCCGGGGAGCTGTTTTTT. Its translation is CAWSRGTGGSGELFF.

The rearrangement joins TRBV5-6 to TRBJ2-3; D not certain. The germline V gene has CDR1 SGHDT and CDR2 YYEEEE. The length of the CDR3 is 15 residues. V was shortened by 6 bases and J by 5 bases, with 19 bases between the two germline ends. The CDR3: CASTRWADPRDTQYF. CDR3 nucleotide sequence: TGTGCCAGCACCCGATGGGCGGACCCACGAGATACGCAGTATTTT.

This sequence joins TRBV7-3 and TRBJ2-5; D gene ambiguous. Trimming removed 2 bases at V and 4 bases at J, with 5 bases between. The CDR3 covers 12 residues. CDR1 and CDR2 from the germline V gene are SGHTA and FQGTGA. CDR3 nucleotide sequence: TGTGCCAGCAGCTTAGTGGGAGAGACCCAGTACTTC. Its translation: CASSLVGETQYF.

The chain employs TRBV5-1 and TRBJ2-5; D remains unclear. V lost 6 bases, J lost 2 bases, and 14 bases lay in between. The CDR3 extends over 14 amino acids. Germline assignment: CDR1 SGHRS and CDR2 YFSETQ. CDR3 in DNA: TGCGCCAGCAAGGCCTTACAGCAACAAGAGACCCAGTACTTC. Its protein is CASKALQQQETQYF.

The chain has TRBV5-1 and TRBJ1-6; 10 bases match TRBD1. CDR3 length: 16 residues. From germline, CDR1 is SGHRS and CDR2 YFSETQ. After removal of 4 bases from V and 9 bases from J, the junction contained 10 bases not matched to a gene. As DNA, the CDR3 is TGCGCCAGCAGCCCTCGGGACAGGGGAAGGAGTTCACCCCTCCACTTT. Translating gives CASSPRDRGRSSPLHF.

This clone has just a few counts. The rearrangement joins TRBV4-3 to TRBJ1-6, with TRBD1 identical over 10 bases. Germline V gene sequence: CDR1 LGHNA, CDR2 YSLEER. This CDR3 contains 16 residues. With 1 base clipped from V and 9 bases from J, the junction kept 6 bases outside the gene matches. CDR3 DNA: TGCGCCAGCAGCCAAGGTCGGACAGGGGGTAGTTCACCCCTCCACTTT. It is translated as CASSQGRTGGSSPLHF.